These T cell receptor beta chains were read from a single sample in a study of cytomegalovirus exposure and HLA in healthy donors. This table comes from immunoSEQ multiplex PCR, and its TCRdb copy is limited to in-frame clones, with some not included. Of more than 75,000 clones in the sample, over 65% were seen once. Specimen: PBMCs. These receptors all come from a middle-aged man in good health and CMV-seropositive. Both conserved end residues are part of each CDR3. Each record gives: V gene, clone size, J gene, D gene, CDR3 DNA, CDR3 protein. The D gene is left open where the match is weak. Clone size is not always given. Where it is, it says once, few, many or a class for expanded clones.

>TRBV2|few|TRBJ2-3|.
TGTGCCAGCAGGGGACGGACAGACCCAGATACGCAGTATTTT
CASRGRTDPDTQYF
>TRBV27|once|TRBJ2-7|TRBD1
TGTGCCAGCAGTTTATCCGCACAGGGGGTCCGATCCGAGCAGTACTTC
CASSLSAQGVRSEQYF
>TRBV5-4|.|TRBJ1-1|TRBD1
TGTGCCAGCAGCATGACAGGGCTTGGCACTGAAGCTTTCTTT
CASSMTGLGTEAFF
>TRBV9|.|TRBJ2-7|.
TGTGCCAGCAGCGTAGGGGTAGCCAGCTCCTACGAGCAGTACTTC
CASSVGVASSYEQYF
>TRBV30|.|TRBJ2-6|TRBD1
TGTGCCTGGGACAGGGATACTGGGGCCAACGTCCTGACTTTC
CAWDRDTGANVLTF
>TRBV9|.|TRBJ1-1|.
TGTGCCAGCAGCGTAGGTCCAGGGCTGAACACTGAAGCTTTCTTT
CASSVGPGLNTEAFF
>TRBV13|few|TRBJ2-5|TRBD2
TGTGCCAGCAGCCCCCCGACTAGCGGGGGGCAAGAGACCCAGTACTTC
CASSPPTSGGQETQYF
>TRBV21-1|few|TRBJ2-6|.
TGTGCCAGCAGCAAAGGGGCCGGGACTAGCGTCCTCTCTGGGGCCAACGTCCTGACTTTC
CASSKGAGTSVLSGANVLTF
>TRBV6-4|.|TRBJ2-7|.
TGTGCCAGCAGCTCGAGGCAAGGAAGGGAGCAGTACTTC
CASSSRQGREQYF
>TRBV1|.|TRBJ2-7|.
TGCACCAGCAGCCAAGACCGGGACAGGGTAATCTACGAGCAGTACTTC
CTSSQDRDRVIYEQYF
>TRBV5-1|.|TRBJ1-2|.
TGCGCCAGCAGCTTGGAGGGGGACAGCTACACCTTC
CASSLEGDSYTF
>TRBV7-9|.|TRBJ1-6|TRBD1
TGTGCCAGCGGCGGGACAGACTATAATTCACCCCTCCACTTT
CASGGTDYNSPLHF
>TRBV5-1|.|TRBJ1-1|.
TGCGCCAGCAAATCAAATCAGGGGAACACTGAAGCTTTCTTT
CASKSNQGNTEAFF
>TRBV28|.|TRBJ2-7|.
TGTGCCAGCAGTTTATTACAGTCCTACGAGCAGTACTTC
CASSLLQSYEQYF
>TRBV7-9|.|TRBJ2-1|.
TGTGCCAGCAGCTTGGACGACAGGTCCTACAATGAGCAGTTCTTC
CASSLDDRSYNEQFF
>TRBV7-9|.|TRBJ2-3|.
TGTGCCAGCAGCCTAGACAGGAAAACGCAGTATTTT
CASSLDRKTQYF
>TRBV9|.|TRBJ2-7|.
TGTGCCAGCAGCGCGGACACGGGGGAGTACGAGCAGTACTTC
CASSADTGEYEQYF
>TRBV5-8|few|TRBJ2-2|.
TGTGCCAGCAGCTTACAGGGGAACACCGGGGAGCTGTTTTTT
CASSLQGNTGELFF
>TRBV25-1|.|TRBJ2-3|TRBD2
TGTGCCAGCAGTGATCCACTAGCGGGGGTTGCAGATACGCAGTATTTT
CASSDPLAGVADTQYF
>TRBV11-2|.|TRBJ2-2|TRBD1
TGTGCCAGCAGCTTAGATCCTCCCCAGGGGACAGGTGGTACCGGGGAGCTGTTTTTT
CASSLDPPQGTGGTGELFF
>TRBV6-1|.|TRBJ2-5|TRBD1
TGTGCCAGCAGTAAACAGGGGGCCCGAGAGACCCAGTACTTC
CASSKQGARETQYF
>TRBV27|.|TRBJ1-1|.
TGTGCCAGCAGCCTACGAGGGTCTTGGGGCACTGAAGCTTTCTTT
CASSLRGSWGTEAFF
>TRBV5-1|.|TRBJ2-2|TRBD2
TGCGCCAGCAGCCCCACTAGCGGGGCCGGGGAGCTGTTTTTT
CASSPTSGAGELFF
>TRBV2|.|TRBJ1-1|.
TGTGCCACACGTCAGTTTCGGGACACTGAAGCTTTCTTT
CATRQFRDTEAFF
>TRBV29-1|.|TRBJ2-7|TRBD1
TGCAGCGTTGGGACAGGGTCTCCCTACGAGCAGTACTTC
CSVGTGSPYEQYF
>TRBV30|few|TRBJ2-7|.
TGTGCCTGGAACTGGAGGGGTGAGCAGTACTTC
CAWNWRGEQYF
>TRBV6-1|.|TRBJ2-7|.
TGTGCCAGCAGTGAAGGAGGTAGGGGAGAGCAGTACTTC
CASSEGGRGEQYF
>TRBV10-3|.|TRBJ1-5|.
TGTGCCATCAGTGAGCAGTCCGGCAATCAGCCCCAGCATTTT
CAISEQSGNQPQHF
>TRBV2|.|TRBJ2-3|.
TGTGCCAGCAGTGAAGGACAGACCACAGATACGCAGTATTTT
CASSEGQTTDTQYF
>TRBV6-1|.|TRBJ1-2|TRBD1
TGTGCCAGCAGTGAAGCGGGACAGGGGGGCTATGGCTACACCTTC
CASSEAGQGGYGYTF
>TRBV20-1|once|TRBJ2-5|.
TGCAGTGCGGGAAGCGGAGAGACCCAGTACTTC
CSAGSGETQYF
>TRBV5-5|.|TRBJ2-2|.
TGTGCCAGCAGCTTATCTGGGGCTAACACCGGGGAGCTGTTTTTT
CASSLSGANTGELFF
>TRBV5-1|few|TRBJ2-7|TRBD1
TGCGCCAGCAGCTGGGCGGACAGGGGGCAGCGGGGCGAGCAGTACTTC
CASSWADRGQRGEQYF
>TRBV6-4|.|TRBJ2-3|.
TGTGCCAGCAGTGAAGTGGGCGGGGGCCGCACAGATACGCAGTATTTT
CASSEVGGGRTDTQYF
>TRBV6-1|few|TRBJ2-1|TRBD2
TGTGCCAGCAGGAAGGGGACTAGCGGGGGGACTGAGCAGTTCTTC
CASRKGTSGGTEQFF
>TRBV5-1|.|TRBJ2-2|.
TGCGCCAGCAGAACGGCCGAGACAGCGAACACCGGGGAGCTGTTTTTT
CASRTAETANTGELFF
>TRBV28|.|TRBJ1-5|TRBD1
TGTGCCAGCACTCAGAGACAGGGTTCTGGTCAGCCCCAGCATTTT
CASTQRQGSGQPQHF
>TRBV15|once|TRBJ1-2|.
TGTGCCACCAGCAGAGTGGACAGCCAGGTATACACCTTC
CATSRVDSQVYTF
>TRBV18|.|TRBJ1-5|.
TGTGCCAGCTCACCACCGACAAGTAATCAGCCCCAGCATTTT
CASSPPTSNQPQHF
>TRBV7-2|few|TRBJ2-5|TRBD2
TGTGCCAGCAGCATACAGGGGACTAGCGGGGGGGCGGAGACCCAGTACTTC
CASSIQGTSGGAETQYF
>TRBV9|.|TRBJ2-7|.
TGTGCCAGCAGCGTCTCCCCGGGAGCCTACGAGCAGTACTTC
CASSVSPGAYEQYF
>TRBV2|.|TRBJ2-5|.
TGTGCCAGCAGGGCGGGGAGAGGACAAGAGACCCAGTACTTC
CASRAGRGQETQYF
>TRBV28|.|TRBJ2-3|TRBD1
TGTGCCACGCGGACAGGGGGTACAGATACGCAGTATTTT
CATRTGGTDTQYF
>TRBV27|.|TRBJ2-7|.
TGTGCCAGCTGTGTGGTCGGGGGTGTCTACGAGCAGTACTTC
CASCVVGGVYEQYF
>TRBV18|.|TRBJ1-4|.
TGTGCCAGCTCACCAAGTCAGCGGAATGAAAAACTGTTTTTT
CASSPSQRNEKLFF
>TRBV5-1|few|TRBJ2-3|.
TGCGCCAGCAGCTTACAGTCAGATACGCAGTATTTT
CASSLQSDTQYF
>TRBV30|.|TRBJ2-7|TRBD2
TGTGCCTGGAGTTTGGGGGGGGAGGGGACCTACGAGCAGTACTTC
CAWSLGGEGTYEQYF
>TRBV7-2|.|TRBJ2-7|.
TGTGCCAGCAGCTTAGGTCCTAGCGCTCACGAGCAGTACTTC
CASSLGPSAHEQYF
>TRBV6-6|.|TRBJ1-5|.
TGTGCCAGCAGGGCCAATTGGGGGGGGGATCAGCCCCAGCATTTT
CASRANWGGDQPQHF